This is a list of T cell receptor beta chains from one sample in a study of blood T cell repertoires in COVID-19. The table came from immunoSEQ multiplex PCR; TCRdb's copy has only in-frame clones and leaves some out. The table shows 100,000 to 150,000 clones, with roughly 83% occurring only once. The source material was peripheral blood. Receptors were obtained from a human donor in a cohort sampled during active COVID-19. Both conserved end residues are part of each CDR3. The D gene is left open where the match is weak. A clone size is listed for some rows: how often the clone was seen (once, few, many), or a class if it is expanded.

size: NA; D: NA; V: TRBV5-6; J: TRBJ2-4; CDR3: CASSVRALAKNIQYF; DNA: TGTGCCAGCAGCGTCAGGGCGCTCGCCAAAAACATTCAGTACTTC
size: NA; D: TRBD1; V: TRBV7-2; J: TRBJ2-1; CDR3: CASSSRGWGQGSYNEQFF; DNA: TGTGCCAGCAGCTCACGGGGGTGGGGACAGGGATCCTACAATGAGCAGTTCTTC
size: NA; D: TRBD2; V: TRBV5-1; J: TRBJ2-1; CDR3: CASSAGGTPYNEQFF; DNA: TGCGCCAGCAGTGCGGGAGGGACGCCCTACAATGAGCAGTTCTTC
size: NA; D: TRBD1; V: TRBV28; J: TRBJ2-7; CDR3: CASRRPGQGTYEQYF; DNA: TGTGCCAGCAGAAGACCGGGACAGGGAACCTACGAGCAGTACTTC
size: NA; D: TRBD2; V: TRBV18; J: TRBJ2-3; CDR3: CASSPPPLAGPDTQYF; DNA: TGTGCCAGCTCACCACCTCCTCTAGCGGGACCAGATACGCAGTATTTT
size: NA; D: NA; V: TRBV25-1; J: TRBJ2-2; CDR3: CASSGTSTGELFF; DNA: TGTGCCAGCAGTGGTACTAGCACCGGGGAGCTGTTTTTT
size: NA; D: NA; V: TRBV5-1; J: TRBJ2-3; CDR3: CASTHGTPWGDTQYF; DNA: TGCGCCAGCACCCACGGGACTCCCTGGGGAGATACGCAGTATTTT
size: NA; D: NA; V: TRBV18; J: TRBJ1-2; CDR3: CASSPGEEGYTF; DNA: TGTGCCAGCTCACCGGGTGAGGAGGGCTACACCTTC
size: NA; D: TRBD2; V: TRBV30; J: TRBJ2-1; CDR3: CAWGGLAGSNNEQFF; DNA: TGTGCCTGGGGCGGACTAGCGGGCTCGAACAATGAGCAGTTCTTC
size: NA; D: NA; V: TRBV4-3; J: TRBJ2-7; CDR3: CASSPLTYEQYF; DNA: TGCGCCAGCAGCCCCCTTACCTACGAGCAGTACTTC
size: once; D: TRBD1; V: TRBV27; J: TRBJ1-1; CDR3: CASSSEGQGPEAFF; DNA: TGTGCCAGCAGTTCAGAGGGACAGGGTCCGGAAGCTTTCTTT
size: NA; D: NA; V: TRBV25-1; J: TRBJ1-2; CDR3: CASSPSGVNYGYTF; DNA: TGTGCCAGCAGTCCAAGCGGGGTTAACTATGGCTACACCTTC
size: NA; D: NA; V: TRBV30; J: TRBJ2-3; CDR3: CAWSLGVTHDTQYF; DNA: TGTGCCTGGAGTTTAGGGGTCACACATGATACGCAGTATTTT
size: NA; D: TRBD1; V: TRBV18; J: TRBJ2-2; CDR3: CASSPQGATNTGELFF; DNA: TGTGCCAGCTCACCGCAGGGGGCCACGAACACCGGGGAGCTGTTTTTT
size: few; D: TRBD1; V: TRBV2; J: TRBJ1-5; CDR3: CASSERQGVFQPQHF; DNA: TGTGCCAGCAGTGAGAGACAGGGGGTGTTTCAGCCCCAGCATTTT